This TCR beta chain appears in the sequencing data of a study of cytomegalovirus exposure and HLA in healthy donors. The CDR3 is 15 amino acids. The trim removed 7 bases at V and 4 bases at J, leaving 9 bases unmatched. Germline V CDR1 and CDR2: LNHDA, SQIVND (reference sequence). Amplification used 60 Vbeta primers and 13 Jbeta primers. This table comes from immunoSEQ multiplex PCR, and its TCRdb copy is limited to in-frame clones, with some not included. The sample carries under 200,000 clones, around 74% recorded once. V usage is TRBV19 and J usage is TRBJ1-1, with 10 bases lining up with TRBD1. This clonotype was obtained from a man in his late teens or twenties in good health and CMV-seronegative. Sequencing used PBMCs. The chain's CDR3 is CASIPDRGSSTEAFF. The CDR3 DNA is TGTGCCAGTATCCCGGACAGGGGGTCGAGCACTGAAGCTTTCTTT. Looking up the rest from reference TRBV19 and TRBJ1-1 gives the full variable domain: DGGITQSPKYLFRKEGQNVTLSCEQNLNHDAMYWYRQDPGQGLRLIYYSQIVNDFQKGDIAEGYSVSREKKESFPLTVTSAQKNPTAFYLCASIPDRGSSTEAFFGQGTRLTVV.